A selection of T cell receptor beta chains follows, all from one sample in a study of Ad26.COV2.S vaccination and SARS-CoV-2 variants. Repertoires were generated with immunoSEQ multiplex PCR, while TCRdb's copy carries only in-frame clones and drops some. The data contain some 400,000 clones, about 89% of them singletons. The material sequenced was peripheral blood, taken in a trial of Ad26.COV2.S vaccine versus placebo. These receptors all stem from a person between 18 and 65 years old who received the Ad26.COV2.S COVID-19 vaccine or a placebo. The CDR3 runs from the conserved cysteine through the conserved F or W. The D gene is left open where the match is weak. Clone size is stated in some rows and not others, as once, few, many or a class when expanded.

v_gene	abundance	d_gene	j_gene	CDR3nt	CDR3aa
TRBV7-9	-	-	TRBJ1-1	TGTGCCAGCAGCTTAGAGGGGGTGAACACTGAAGCTTTCTTT	CASSLEGVNTEAFF
TRBV11-1	-	-	TRBJ1-1	TGTGCCAGCAGCTCGGCAAGACAGGTCGCTTCCACTGAAGCTTTCTTT	CASSSARQVASTEAFF
TRBV28	-	-	TRBJ1-2	TGTGCCAGCAGTTCGACGGTGTATGGCTACACCTTC	CASSSTVYGYTF
TRBV14	-	-	TRBJ1-2	TGTGCCAGCAGCCATGATTCAGGGACCGGCTACACCTTC	CASSHDSGTGYTF
TRBV30	-	-	TRBJ1-3	TGTGCCTGGAGTGTACTTCCCAGCTCTGGAAACACCATATATTTT	CAWSVLPSSGNTIYF
TRBV10-3	few	TRBD2	TRBJ2-1	TGTGCCACCCGAGATAGCGGGAATGAGCAGTTCTTC	CATRDSGNEQFF
TRBV15	-	TRBD1	TRBJ1-2	TGTGCCACCAGCAGGGATCCGGGACAGGGGGCGTATGGCTACACCTTC	CATSRDPGQGAYGYTF
TRBV21-1	-	-	TRBJ2-3	TGTGCCAGCAGCGGCCCCTCTGGGGAGGGTCGGGAAGCAGATACGCAGTATTTT	CASSGPSGEGREADTQYF
TRBV9	-	TRBD2	TRBJ2-3	TGTGCCAGCAGCGCCGCTCTCGGGACTAGCAGCACAGATACGCAGTATTTT	CASSAALGTSSTDTQYF
TRBV27	-	-	TRBJ1-1	TGTGCCAGCAGTAACCACCTTATCCCGGGACTCTTAAACACTGAAGCTTTCTTT	CASSNHLIPGLLNTEAFF
TRBV30	-	-	TRBJ2-7	TGTGCCTGGAGTGTACCGTGGGGCGGAACCTACGAGCAGTACTTC	CAWSVPWGGTYEQYF
TRBV19	-	TRBD1	TRBJ2-7	TGTGCCAGTAGTGCGGTTGGGACAGGGGGCTTCTACGAGCAGTACTTC	CASSAVGTGGFYEQYF
TRBV9	-	-	TRBJ2-6	TGTGCCAGCAGCGTGACGTTCTCTGGGGCCAACGTCCTGACTTTC	CASSVTFSGANVLTF
TRBV14	-	TRBD2	TRBJ2-5	TGTGCCAGCAGCCAGTTGCGGGGGGAGACCCAGTACTTC	CASSQLRGETQYF
TRBV18	-	-	TRBJ1-2	TGTGCCAGCTCACCGGCCACAGGGACCTATGGCTACACCTTC	CASSPATGTYGYTF
TRBV7-2	few	-	TRBJ2-7	TGTGCCAGCAGCTTAAACCACGAGCAGTACTTC	CASSLNHEQYF